A selection of T cell receptor beta chains follows, all from one sample in a study of cytomegalovirus exposure and HLA in healthy donors. TCRdb's table, derived via immunoSEQ multiplex PCR, lists solely in-frame clones and lacks some. The table shows 200,000 to 300,000 clones, with around four fifths occurring only once. The specimen sequenced was PBMCs. The source of these receptors is a boy younger than 18 in good health and CMV-seronegative. The CDR3 runs from the conserved cysteine through the conserved F or W. The D gene is left open where the match is weak. Expanded clones are given a class, and other clones once, few, many or no size at all.

TRBJ1-5,.,.,TRBV6-5,CASSYSTGGTQHF,TGTGCCAGCAGTTACTCGACTGGCGGGACGCAGCATTTT
TRBJ2-3,.,.,TRBV6-5,CASSTTWESPTQYF,TGTGCCAGCAGCACGACCTGGGAGTCCCCTACGCAGTATTTT
TRBJ1-6,.,.,TRBV15,CATALGSYNSPLHF,TGTGCCACCGCCCTAGGCTCCTATAATTCACCCCTCCACTTT
TRBJ1-4,.,TRBD1,TRBV11-3,CASSSEGASNEKLFF,TGTGCCAGCAGCTCCGAGGGGGCGTCTAATGAAAAACTGTTTTTT
TRBJ1-1,.,.,TRBV9,CASSSRGSTEAFF,TGTGCCAGCAGCTCGCGGGGGAGCACTGAAGCTTTCTTT
TRBJ2-3,few,TRBD2,TRBV19,CASSGGAGADTQYF,TGTGCCAGTAGTGGGGGAGCGGGGGCAGATACGCAGTATTTT
TRBJ1-2,.,TRBD1,TRBV19,CASSIRGQGQLYGYTF,TGTGCCAGTAGTATACGAGGACAGGGACAACTCTATGGCTACACCTTC
TRBJ1-5,.,.,TRBV6-1,CASRTEVFSNQPQHF,TGTGCCAGCAGAACTGAGGTGTTTAGCAATCAGCCCCAGCATTTT
TRBJ1-2,.,TRBD1,TRBV6-5,CASSYGQVPGGYTF,TGTGCCAGCAGTTACGGACAGGTCCCTGGTGGCTACACCTTC
TRBJ2-1,.,.,TRBV30,CAWIAGPYNEQFF,TGTGCCTGGATCGCTGGGCCCTACAATGAGCAGTTCTTC
TRBJ2-1,.,TRBD2,TRBV27,CASRGLAGGSSYNEQFF,TGTGCCAGCAGAGGACTAGCGGGAGGTAGCTCCTACAATGAGCAGTTCTTC
TRBJ1-1,.,.,TRBV6-1,CANAGDISEEAFF,TGTGCCAACGCTGGGGACATTAGCGAGGAAGCTTTCTTT
TRBJ1-3,once,.,TRBV7-9,CASSLLGGSGNTIYF,TGTGCCAGCAGCCTCCTAGGAGGCTCTGGAAACACCATATATTTT
TRBJ2-7,.,.,TRBV29-1,CSVVVSGRPYEQYF,TGCAGCGTTGTCGTAAGCGGGCGCCCCTACGAGCAGTACTTC
TRBJ1-4,.,.,TRBV2,CASRAPGRGNEKLFF,TGTGCCAGCAGAGCCCCGGGACGGGGGAATGAAAAACTGTTTTTT
TRBJ1-1,.,.,TRBV6-1,CASSEAAGRGTEAFF,TGTGCCAGCAGTGAAGCGGCGGGGAGGGGCACTGAAGCTTTCTTT
TRBJ2-1,.,TRBD2,TRBV4-1,CASSQGVRTSGYEQFF,TGCGCCAGCAGCCAAGGTGTAAGGACTAGCGGGTATGAGCAGTTCTTC
TRBJ2-7,.,.,TRBV29-1,CSVEGIGAYEQYF,TGCAGCGTTGAAGGCATCGGTGCCTACGAGCAGTACTTC
TRBJ2-7,.,.,TRBV29-1,CSVLAEDTLYEQYF,TGCAGCGTACTTGCAGAGGACACGCTCTACGAGCAGTACTTC
TRBJ1-4,.,TRBD1,TRBV19,CASRPRGTGNEKLFF,TGTGCCAGTAGACCCCGCGGGACAGGCAATGAAAAACTGTTTTTT
TRBJ2-3,few,TRBD1,TRBV5-1,CASATGLGTDTQYF,TGCGCCAGCGCGACAGGGTTGGGCACAGATACGCAGTATTTT
TRBJ2-2,.,.,TRBV19,CASSIRQGPGELFF,TGTGCCAGTAGTATCAGGCAGGGGCCCGGGGAGCTGTTTTTT
TRBJ2-1,.,.,TRBV30,CAWTPPGDEQFF,TGTGCCTGGACCCCCCCCGGGGATGAGCAGTTCTTC
TRBJ2-7,.,TRBD1,TRBV29-1,CSAEGQGNYEQYF,TGCAGCGCCGAAGGACAGGGAAACTACGAGCAGTACTTC
TRBJ1-5,.,.,TRBV13,CASSRLGRGKNQPQHF,TGTGCCAGCAGCCGTCTAGGGCGGGGTAAAAATCAGCCCCAGCATTTT
TRBJ1-2,.,TRBD1,TRBV7-6,CASSLRLQGKANYGYTF,TGTGCCAGCAGCCTCCGATTACAGGGGAAGGCTAACTATGGCTACACCTTC
TRBJ1-2,.,TRBD1,TRBV5-1,CASSLGGTGGGYTF,TGCGCCAGCAGCTTGGGCGGGACAGGCGGTGGCTACACCTTC
TRBJ2-3,.,.,TRBV5-1,CASSLVGGPTDTQYF,TGCGCCAGCAGCTTAGTGGGGGGACCCACAGATACGCAGTATTTT
TRBJ2-3,.,TRBD1,TRBV7-3,CASSPGTGVDTQYF,TGTGCCAGCAGCCCGGGGACAGGAGTAGATACGCAGTATTTT